This T cell receptor beta chain was found in a study of T cell responses to AZD1222 COVID-19 vaccine. Study-wide background: Pooling covered second doses at about 4 or about 12 weeks.

Profiling relied on immunoSEQ multiplex PCR, and the TCRdb table lists in-frame clones only, not all of them. The repertoire holds about 86,000 clones, about 88% seen once, with around 3% in the top ten. The CDR3 totals 14 residues. CDR1 is MNHEY and CDR2 is SMNVEV in the germline V gene (reference sequence). Trimming removed 5 bases at V and 2 bases at J, with 12 bases between. Note on this clone: Its target is unknown.

Study-wide results and limits: Spike-specific TCR breadth and depth both grew after two AZD1222 doses.

This receptor was taken from an adult in good health. This rearrangement joins TRBV27 to TRBJ1-1; D possibly corresponds to TRBD1 (5 bases). The sample was peripheral blood, taken on day 0 of AZD1222 vaccination. Written as DNA, the CDR3 is TGTGCCAGCAGTCTCAGGGTAGTAAACACTGAAGCTTTCTTT. This sequence encodes CASSLRVVNTEAFF.